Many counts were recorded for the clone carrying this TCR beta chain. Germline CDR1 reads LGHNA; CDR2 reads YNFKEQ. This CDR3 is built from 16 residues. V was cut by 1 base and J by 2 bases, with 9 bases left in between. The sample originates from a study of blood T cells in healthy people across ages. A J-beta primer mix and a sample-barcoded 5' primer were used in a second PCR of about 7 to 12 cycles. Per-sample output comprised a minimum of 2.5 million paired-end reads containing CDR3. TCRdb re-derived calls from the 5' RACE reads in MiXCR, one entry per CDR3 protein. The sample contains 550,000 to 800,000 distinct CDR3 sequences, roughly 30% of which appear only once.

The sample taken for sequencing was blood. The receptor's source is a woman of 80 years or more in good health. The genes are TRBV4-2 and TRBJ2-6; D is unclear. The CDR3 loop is CASSQVGRPGANVLTF. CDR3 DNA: TGTGCCAGCAGCCAAGTGGGTAGGCCTGGGGCCAACGTCCTGACTTTC.